This T cell receptor (beta chain) is drawn from a study of beta chain features in type 1 diabetes. Study-wide background: Age, gender and cell yields were similar between patients and healthy donors. General study results and limits: High TCR expression in some cells could lead to their over-representation in cDNA sequencing. Among patients with Type 1 diabetes, TCRB CDR3s were moderately but significantly shorter in every one of the four CD4+ subsets.

In the case of this clone: The antigen remains unidentified.

The sequenced template was cDNA made from the entire isolated RNA. Generated by immunoSEQ multiplex PCR, the TCRdb table keeps only in-frame clones and is missing some. This sample has under 130,000 clones, with 28% found just once. The CDR3 length is 15 residues. V was shortened by 5 bases and J by 1 base, with 15 bases between the two germline ends. Germline lookup yields CDR1 MDHEN and CDR2 SYDVKM. Isolation of CD4+ naive, central memory, regulatory and stem cell-like memory cells was achieved by sorting via CD45RO/CCR7/CD25/CD127/CD95/CD27. Every sorted population was more than 98% pure. The sequenced sample was central memory CD4+ T cells from blood. The chain joins TRBV28 to TRBJ2-7, with D tentatively TRBD1 (5 bases). This receptor was identified in a woman younger than 30 with type 1 diabetes. As DNA, the CDR3 is TGTGCCAGCAGTACACCCGGACAAGAATCCTACGAGCAGTACTTC. It codes for CASSTPGQESYEQYF.